The rows below give T cell receptor beta chains drawn from one sample of a study of identical twins. TCRdb independently ran MiXCR on the 5' RACE reads; one entry per CDR3 protein. Here the sample spans about 660,000 distinct CDR3 sequences, more than 6.5% being singletons. The same sample was also studied in work on yellow fever vaccine responses in identical twins.

Sequencing used PBMCs. All receptors come from a woman between 18 and 30 years old in good health. CDR3s include the opening cysteine and the closing phenylalanine or tryptophan. Fields, in order: V gene, D gene, CDR3 length, CDR3 protein. D genes are given only for firm matches.

TRBV30	NA	12	CAWQTGGNEQFF
TRBV12-3/TRBV12-4	TRBD1	15	CASSPDRGRDTEAFF
TRBV7-2	NA	14	CASSEAAGINEQFF
TRBV12-3/TRBV12-4	TRBD2	17	CASSSPGLAGGGDTQYF
TRBV29-1	TRBD1	13	CSAGDRGIGEQYF
TRBV2	TRBD1	13	CASRDRGLETQYF
TRBV20-1	NA	14	CSARGGSGANVLTF
TRBV3-1	NA	12	CASSQVKGEQFF
TRBV24-1	NA	12	CATSDLGDTQYF
TRBV6-1	NA	15	CASSGYRDGYYEQYF
TRBV15	TRBD1	15	CATSSRDRGSNEQFF
TRBV7-8	NA	16	CASRSAGRSGANVLTF
TRBV7-2	TRBD1	15	CASSLGTGRPYEQYF
TRBV7-2	NA	17	CASSLKAGRYRTGELFF
TRBV3-1	NA	11	CASSQDREQYF
TRBV20-1	TRBD2	16	CSARDHSGSSYNEQFF
TRBV6-2/TRBV6-3	TRBD1	14	CASLGTGQNTEAFF
TRBV12-3/TRBV12-4	NA	14	CASSFQGRPNEQFF
TRBV7-9	TRBD2	16	CASSLDRTSEQYEQYF
TRBV9	NA	15	CASSVTGQSSYEQYF
TRBV6-5	NA	12	CASSKAGEKLFF
TRBV7-2	TRBD2	16	CASSPRPASGSRTQYF
TRBV29-1	TRBD2	15	CSVDRRGGITDTQYF
TRBV4-2	TRBD2	15	CASSLTAGGVDTQYF
TRBV7-2	TRBD1	15	CASSGGQGANEKLFF
TRBV20-1	TRBD2	14	CSARSLAGTNEQFF
TRBV12-3/TRBV12-4	NA	14	CASSWPGLTGELFF
TRBV12-3/TRBV12-4	NA	13	CASSLKGANVLTF
TRBV3-1	NA	17	CASSQDPYVTVNTEAFF
TRBV7-8	TRBD1	15	CASSFGTGISYEQYF
TRBV4-1	TRBD2	17	CASSQAPGTSGRVGQFF
TRBV7-2	NA	16	CASSLAGGPPTDTQYF
TRBV6-1	NA	16	CASSAKGLSWGNTIYF
TRBV28	TRBD2	14	CASGGLANTGELFF
TRBV6-1	NA	14	CASSAQGAKNIQYF
TRBV5-6	TRBD1	15	CASRNPGGTGGEQYF
TRBV12-3/TRBV12-4	TRBD1	13	CASSARTGEEQYF
TRBV12-3/TRBV12-4	TRBD1	14	CASTPGQGNYGYTF
TRBV11-2	NA	14	CASSERVQFNEQFF
TRBV20-1	NA	19	CSARDLGAKVSLNNQPQHF
TRBV5-1	NA	12	CASSLAGNEQFF
TRBV24-1	TRBD1	16	CATSDPAGTGDYEQYF
TRBV28	NA	11	CASSRRVELFF
TRBV27	NA	14	CASSAYRGTDTQYF
TRBV6-5	TRBD2	17	CASSYSSGRATQETQYF
TRBV11-2	TRBD2	16	CASSWGLAGGTDTQYF
TRBV24-1	TRBD2	17	CATSDFKGLAGVVEQFF
TRBV7-9	TRBD1	15	CASSWNPGQGNGYTF
TRBV7-2	NA	17	CASSSVIGGIMEETQYF
TRBV12-3/TRBV12-4	TRBD1	15	CASSPTGEWTGELFF
TRBV7-2	NA	16	CASSVGGPLSYNEQFF